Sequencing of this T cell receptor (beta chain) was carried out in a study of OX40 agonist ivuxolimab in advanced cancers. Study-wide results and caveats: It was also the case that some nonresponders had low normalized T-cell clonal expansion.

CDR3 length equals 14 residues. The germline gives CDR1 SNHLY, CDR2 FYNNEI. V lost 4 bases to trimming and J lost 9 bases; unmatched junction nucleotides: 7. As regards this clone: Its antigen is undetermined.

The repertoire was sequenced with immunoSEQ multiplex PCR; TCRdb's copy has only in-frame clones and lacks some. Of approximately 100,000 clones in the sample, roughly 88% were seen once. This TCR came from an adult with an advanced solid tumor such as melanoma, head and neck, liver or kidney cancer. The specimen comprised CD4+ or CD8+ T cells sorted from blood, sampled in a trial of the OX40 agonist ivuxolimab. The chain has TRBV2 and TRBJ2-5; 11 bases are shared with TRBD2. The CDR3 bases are TGTGCCAGCAGTGGACTAGCGGGGATGGGGTCCCAGTACTTC. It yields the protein CASSGLAGMGSQYF.